This record concerns one T cell receptor beta chain sequence. It was with unique molecular identifiers that the TCRbeta library was prepared. TCRdb re-called the PCR reads with MiXCR, one entry per CDR3 protein. This table holds 450,000 to 550,000 distinct CDR3 sequences, around 10% found once. The data are from a study of T-cell reconstitution after alpha-beta-depleted transplantation in children. The germline V gene has CDR1 KGHDR and CDR2 SFDVKD. V shed 4 bases and J shed 0 bases, with 6 bases lying between them. The CDR3 is made up of 15 amino acids. The TCR sequence derives from a female patient aged 2 to 10 who had a stem cell transplant for aplastic anemia, so the T cells may come from the graft donor. Specimen: PBMCs, mostly from graft donor cells, collected 180 days after TCRalphabeta/CD19-depleted stem cell transplant. The chain has TRBV24-1 and TRBJ2-6; the D is unclear. The CDR3 nucleotides read TGTGCCACCAGTGACCTTCGCTCTGGGGCCAACGTCCTGACTTTC. Translated, it gives CATSDLRSGANVLTF.